The entry below gives a single T cell receptor beta chain sequence along with its context. The length of the CDR3 is 16 residues. Germline CDR1 and CDR2: SGHAT and FQNNGV. Germline trimming cut 3 bases from V and 6 bases from J; bases unmatched to any gene: 10. Profiled with immunoSEQ multiplex PCR; TCRdb holds only in-frame clones, not every one. The table includes about 820,000 clones, about 91% detected once. Terminally differentiated effector memory CD45RA+ cells were excluded from the naive CD8 cells, which were CD45RO-negative and positively selected for CCR7. The data were taken from a study of shared clonotypes between healthy human individuals.

The V gene is TRBV11-2, the J gene TRBJ2-2; TRBD2 agrees at 7 bases. Sequencing was carried out using naive CD8+ T cells sorted from blood. The clonotype comes from a man aged 30-40 years in good health. The CDR3 sequence: CASSLIGGGPAGELFF. Here the CDR3 DNA reads TGTGCCAGCAGCTTGATCGGGGGAGGGCCGGCCGGGGAGCTGTTTTTT.